The clone carrying this T cell receptor (beta chain) showed up just a few times. The CDR3 sequence is 13 residues long. Germline V gene sequence: CDR1 KGHDR, CDR2 SFDVKD. V was trimmed by 6 bases and J by 4 bases, leaving 11 bases between them. The data were obtained in a study of identical twins. TCRdb recomputed calls from the 5' RACE reads with MiXCR, one row per CDR3 protein. The sample has more than 350,000 distinct CDR3 sequences, approximately 8.8% seen once. The chain recombines TRBV24-1 with TRBJ1-1; no definite D call. Sequencing was carried out using naive T cells sorted from blood. The TCR comes from a woman between 50 and 59 years old in good health. CDR3 in amino acids: CATSKGVATEAFF. The CDR3 nucleotides read TGTGCCACCAGTAAGGGCGTCGCCACTGAAGCTTTCTTT.